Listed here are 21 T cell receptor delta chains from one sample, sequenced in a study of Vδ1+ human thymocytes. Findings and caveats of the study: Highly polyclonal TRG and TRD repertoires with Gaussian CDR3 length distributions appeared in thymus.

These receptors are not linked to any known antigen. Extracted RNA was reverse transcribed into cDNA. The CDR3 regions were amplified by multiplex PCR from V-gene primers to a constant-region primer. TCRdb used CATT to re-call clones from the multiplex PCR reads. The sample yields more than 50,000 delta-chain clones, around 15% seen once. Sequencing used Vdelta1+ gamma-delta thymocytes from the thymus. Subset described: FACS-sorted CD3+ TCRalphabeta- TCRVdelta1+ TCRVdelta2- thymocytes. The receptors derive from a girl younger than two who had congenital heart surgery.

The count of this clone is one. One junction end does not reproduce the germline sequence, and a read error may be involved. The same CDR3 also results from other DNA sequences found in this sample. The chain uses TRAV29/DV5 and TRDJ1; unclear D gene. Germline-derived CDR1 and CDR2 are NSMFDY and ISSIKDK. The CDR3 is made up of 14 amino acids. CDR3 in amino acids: CAASGNAAPMKLIF. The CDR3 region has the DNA TGTGCCGCAAGCGGCAACGCGGCCCCTATGAAACTCATCTTT. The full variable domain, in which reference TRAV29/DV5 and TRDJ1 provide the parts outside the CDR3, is DQQVKQNSPSLSVQEGRISILNCDYTNSMFDYFLWYKKYPAEGPTFLISISSIKDKNEDGRFTVFLNKSAKHLSLHIVPSQPGDSAVYFCAASGNAAPMKLIFGKGTRVTVEP.

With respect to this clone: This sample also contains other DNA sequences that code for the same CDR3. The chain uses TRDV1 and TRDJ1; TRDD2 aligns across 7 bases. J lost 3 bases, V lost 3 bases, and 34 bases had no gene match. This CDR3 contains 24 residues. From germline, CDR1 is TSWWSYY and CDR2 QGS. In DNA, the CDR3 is TGTGCTCTTGGGGACCGCGATGGCGTTTCCTACAGTGGGAGTTTGGAGGAACCCCCCGATAAACTCATCTTT. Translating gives CALGDRDGVSYSGSLEEPPDKLIF.

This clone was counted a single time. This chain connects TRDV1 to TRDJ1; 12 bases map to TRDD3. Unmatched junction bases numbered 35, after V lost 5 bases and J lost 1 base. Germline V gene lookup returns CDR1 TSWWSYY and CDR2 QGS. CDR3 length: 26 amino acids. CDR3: CALGSLRPSFSEQGLGDTGVTDKLIF. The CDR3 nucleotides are TGTGCTCTTGGGTCCTTAAGGCCTTCCTTCTCCGAACAGGGCCTGGGGGATACGGGTGTCACCGATAAACTCATCTTT.

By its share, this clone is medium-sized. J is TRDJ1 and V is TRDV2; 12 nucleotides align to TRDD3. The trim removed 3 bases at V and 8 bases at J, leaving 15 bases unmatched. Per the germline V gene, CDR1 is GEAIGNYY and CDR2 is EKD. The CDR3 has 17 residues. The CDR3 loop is CACDADVVLGDTPKLIF. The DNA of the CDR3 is TGTGCCTGTGACGCGGACGTCGTACTGGGGGATACCCCCAAACTCATCTTT.

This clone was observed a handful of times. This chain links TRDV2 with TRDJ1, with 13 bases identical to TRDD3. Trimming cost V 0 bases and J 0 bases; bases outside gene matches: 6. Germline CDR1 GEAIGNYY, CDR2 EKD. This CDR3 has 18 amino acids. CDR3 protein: CACDTGNWGIRNTDKLIF. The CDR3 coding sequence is TGTGCCTGTGACACCGGAAACTGGGGGATACGCAACACCGATAAACTCATCTTT.

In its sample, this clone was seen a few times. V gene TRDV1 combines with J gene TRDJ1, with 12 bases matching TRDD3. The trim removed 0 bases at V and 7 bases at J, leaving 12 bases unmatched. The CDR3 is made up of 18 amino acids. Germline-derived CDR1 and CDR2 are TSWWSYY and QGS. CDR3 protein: CALGELTLDWGIPGKLIF. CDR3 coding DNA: TGTGCTCTTGGGGAACTAACCCTCGACTGGGGGATACCAGGTAAACTCATCTTT.

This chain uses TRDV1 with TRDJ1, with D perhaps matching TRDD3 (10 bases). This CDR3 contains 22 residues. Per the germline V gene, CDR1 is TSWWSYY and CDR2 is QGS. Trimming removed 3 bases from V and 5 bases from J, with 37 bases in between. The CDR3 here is CALGDGPSYDQQYWGIGDKLIF. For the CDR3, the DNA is TGTGCTCTTGGGGATGGGCCTTCCTACGACCAACAATACTGGGGGATTGGAGATAAACTCATCTTT.

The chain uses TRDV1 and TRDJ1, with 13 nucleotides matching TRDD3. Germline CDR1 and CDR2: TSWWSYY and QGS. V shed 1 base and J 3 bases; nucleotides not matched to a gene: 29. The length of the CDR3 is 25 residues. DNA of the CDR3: TGTGCTCTTGGGGAACCTTCCTCTACCCCTACTGGGGGATACGGGACGTCAAGCGTGGCCGATAAACTCATCTTT. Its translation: CALGEPSSTPTGGYGTSSVADKLIF.

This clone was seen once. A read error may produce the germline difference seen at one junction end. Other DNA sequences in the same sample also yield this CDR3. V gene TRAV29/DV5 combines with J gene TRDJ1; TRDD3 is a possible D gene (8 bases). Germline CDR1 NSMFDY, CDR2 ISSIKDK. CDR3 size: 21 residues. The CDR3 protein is CAASDIIPTRGYLRLGHKLIF. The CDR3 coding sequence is TGTGCCGCAAGCGATATCATTCCTACTCGGGGATACCTTCGATTGGGACATAAACTCATCTTT.

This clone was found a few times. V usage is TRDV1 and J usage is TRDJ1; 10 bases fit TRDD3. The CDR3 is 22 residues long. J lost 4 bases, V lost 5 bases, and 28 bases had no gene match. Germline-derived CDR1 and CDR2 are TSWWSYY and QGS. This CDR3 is CALGKGPLPMTDWGIMGDKLIF. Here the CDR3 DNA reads TGTGCTCTTGGGAAAGGCCCTCTTCCTATGACGGACTGGGGGATTATGGGCGATAAACTCATCTTT.

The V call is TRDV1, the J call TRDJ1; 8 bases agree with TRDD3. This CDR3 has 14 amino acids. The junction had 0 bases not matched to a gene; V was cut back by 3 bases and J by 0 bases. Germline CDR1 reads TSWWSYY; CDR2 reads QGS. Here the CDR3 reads CALGDGGYTDKLIF. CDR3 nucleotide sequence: TGTGCTCTTGGGGATGGGGGATACACCGATAAACTCATCTTT.

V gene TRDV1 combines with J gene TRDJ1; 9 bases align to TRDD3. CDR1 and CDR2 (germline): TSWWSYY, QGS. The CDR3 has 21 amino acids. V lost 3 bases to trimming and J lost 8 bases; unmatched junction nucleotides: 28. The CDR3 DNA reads TGTGCTCTTGGGGACCAACTACCTATTGTCACATGGGGGATATTCGACCCGAAACTCATCTTT. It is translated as CALGDQLPIVTWGIFDPKLIF.

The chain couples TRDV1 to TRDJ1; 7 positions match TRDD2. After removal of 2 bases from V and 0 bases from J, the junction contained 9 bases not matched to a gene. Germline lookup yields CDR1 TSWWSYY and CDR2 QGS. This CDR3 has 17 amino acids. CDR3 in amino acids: CALGEFTFLPNTDKLIF. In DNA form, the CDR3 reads TGTGCTCTTGGGGAATTTACCTTCCTCCCGAACACCGATAAACTCATCTTT.

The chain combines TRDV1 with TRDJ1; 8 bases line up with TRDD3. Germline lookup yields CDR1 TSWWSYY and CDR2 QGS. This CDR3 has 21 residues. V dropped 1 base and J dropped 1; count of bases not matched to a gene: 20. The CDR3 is CALGEPIIAFWGYRATDKLIF. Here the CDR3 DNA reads TGTGCTCTTGGGGAACCAATAATCGCCTTCTGGGGATACCGGGCCACCGATAAACTCATCTTT.

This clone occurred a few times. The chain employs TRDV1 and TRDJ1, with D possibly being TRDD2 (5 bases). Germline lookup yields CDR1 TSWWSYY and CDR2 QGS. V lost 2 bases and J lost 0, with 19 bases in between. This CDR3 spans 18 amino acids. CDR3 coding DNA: TGTGCTCTTGGGGAAGGCTACCCTACCCCCCTTTACACCGATAAACTCATCTTT. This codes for CALGEGYPTPLYTDKLIF.

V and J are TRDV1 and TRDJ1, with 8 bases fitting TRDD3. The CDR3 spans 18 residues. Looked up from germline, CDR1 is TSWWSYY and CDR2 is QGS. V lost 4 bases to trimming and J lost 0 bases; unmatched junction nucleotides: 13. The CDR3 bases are TGTGCTCTTGGGGCCCGCCCCCGTCTGGGGGAGCACACCGATAAACTCATCTTT. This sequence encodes CALGARPRLGEHTDKLIF.

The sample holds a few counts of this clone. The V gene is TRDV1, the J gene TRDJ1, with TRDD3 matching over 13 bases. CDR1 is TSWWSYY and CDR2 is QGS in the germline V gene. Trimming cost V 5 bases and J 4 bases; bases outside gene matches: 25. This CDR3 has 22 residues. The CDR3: CALGKPKSWSTGGYAVLDKLIF. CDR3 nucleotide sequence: TGTGCTCTTGGGAAACCAAAATCCTGGTCTACTGGGGGATACGCGGTCCTCGATAAACTCATCTTT.

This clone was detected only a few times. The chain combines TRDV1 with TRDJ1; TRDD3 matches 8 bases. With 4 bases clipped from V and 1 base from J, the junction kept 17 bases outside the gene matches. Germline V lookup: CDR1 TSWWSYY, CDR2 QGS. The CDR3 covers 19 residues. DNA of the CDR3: TGTGCTCTTGGGGGAATCTACGGGGGGATAATCGGCCCCACCGATAAACTCATCTTT. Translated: CALGGIYGGIIGPTDKLIF.

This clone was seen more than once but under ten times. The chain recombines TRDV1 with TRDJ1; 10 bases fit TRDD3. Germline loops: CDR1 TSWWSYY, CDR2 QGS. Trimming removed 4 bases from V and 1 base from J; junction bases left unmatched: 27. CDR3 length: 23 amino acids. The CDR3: CALGATFRPVLGDLPPSTDKLIF. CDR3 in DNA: TGTGCTCTTGGGGCTACCTTCCGTCCTGTACTGGGGGATCTACCCCCGTCCACCGATAAACTCATCTTT.

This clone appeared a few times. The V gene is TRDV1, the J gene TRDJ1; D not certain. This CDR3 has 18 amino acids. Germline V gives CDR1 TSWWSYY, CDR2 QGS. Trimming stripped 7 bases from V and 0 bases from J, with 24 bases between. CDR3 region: CALVIEPPVNLYTDKLIF. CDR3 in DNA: TGTGCTCTTGTGATAGAACCTCCCGTCAACCTATACACCGATAAACTCATCTTT.

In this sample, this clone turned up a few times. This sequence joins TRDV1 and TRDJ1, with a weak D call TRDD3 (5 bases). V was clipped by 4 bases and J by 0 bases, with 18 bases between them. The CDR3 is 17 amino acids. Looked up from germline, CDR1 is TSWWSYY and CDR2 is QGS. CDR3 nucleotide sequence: TGTGCTCTTGGGGTGCTGGGATTAACTGCGTACACCGATAAACTCATCTTT. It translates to CALGVLGLTAYTDKLIF.